Following are 30 T cell receptor beta chains from one sample sequenced in a study of molecular identifiers for immune sequencing clone quantification. In TCRdb, the PCR reads were re-called with MiXCR into one record per CDR3 protein. The sample includes about 630,000 distinct CDR3 sequences, 25% of them seen just once. The sample comprised naive CD8+ T cells from blood, with Jurkat cell RNA spiked in. Documented subset: FACS-sorted CD8+CD4-CCR7+CD45RA+ naive T cells. The receptors were gathered from a human donor in good health. Some libraries in this study had Jurkat cell RNA spiked in.

The chain joins TRBV12-3 or TRBV12-4 to TRBJ2-1; 8 bases map to TRBD2. V trimming: 3 bases; J trimming: 6 bases; junction bases outside the gene matches: 4. The CDR3 covers 14 residues. This chain's CDR3 is CASSFPGGSNEQFF. The CDR3 region has the DNA TGTGCCAGCAGTTTTCCGGGGGGGTCCAATGAGCAGTTCTTC.

V and J are TRBV20-1 and TRBJ2-5, with a tentative D call TRBD1 (5 bases). Germline V gene sequence: CDR1 DFQATT, CDR2 SNEGSKA (reference sequence). The CDR3 runs to 17 residues. Trimming cost V 5 bases and J 1 base, with 23 bases left between them. CDR3 amino acids: CSARDLDRFRTQETQYF. CDR3 nucleotides: TGCAGTGCTCGCGACCTTGACAGATTCCGAACCCAAGAGACCCAGTACTTC.

This clonotype was seen many times. The CDR3 sequence: CSVVDRDFRYEQYF. In nucleotides, the CDR3 is TGCAGCGTTGTTGACCGGGACTTCCGCTACGAGCAGTACTTC. V and J are TRBV29-1 and TRBJ2-7; D possibly corresponds to TRBD2 (6 bases). The CDR3 length is 14 residues. Trimming pared 4 bases from V and 3 bases from J, leaving 16 bases between. Germline lookup yields CDR1 SQVTM and CDR2 ANQGSEA.

This clonotype occurred many times. This chain links TRBV29-1 with TRBJ2-3, with D possibly matching TRBD1 (6 bases). The germline CDR1 and CDR2 sequences are SQVTM and ANQGSEA. The CDR3 extends over 14 amino acids. With 2 bases removed from V and 6 bases from J, the gap between germline ends came to 15 bases. The CDR3 reads CSVETGTPSDTQYF. The CDR3 DNA reads as TGCAGCGTTGAAACCGGGACACCTTCTGATACGCAGTATTTT.

Concerning this clonotype: The junction and the germline gene differ at one end; a read error may be behind it. The chain recombines TRBV5-3 with TRBJ1-5, with D tentatively TRBD1 (6 bases). TRBV5-3 is noted as an ORF with a role that remains uncertain. CDR3 size: 14 residues. CDR3 region: CASSYGQSAQPQHF. The CDR3 region has the DNA TGTGCCAGCAGCTACGGACAGAGCGCGCAGCCCCAGCATTTT.

Concerning this clonotype itself: Possible read error: a much larger clone is one base away. This rearrangement joins TRBV15 to TRBJ2-1; D gene unclear. This CDR3 comprises 13 residues. V was trimmed by 1 base and J by 12 bases, leaving 13 bases between them. Germline V CDR1 and CDR2: LNHNV, YYDKDF (reference sequence). DNA of the CDR3: TGTGCCACCAGCAGAGCACAGTACGGTGTGCAGTTCTTC. This translates into CATSRAQYGVQFF.

The rearrangement uses TRBV19 and TRBJ1-5; unclear D gene. From germline, CDR1 is LNHDA and CDR2 SQIVND (reference sequence). The CDR3 loop spans 15 amino acids. The V end was cut by 5 bases, the J end by 1 base, with 12 bases between. This CDR3 is CASSPGSMSNQPQHF. The CDR3 region has the DNA TGTGCCAGTAGTCCCGGGAGTATGAGCAATCAGCCCCAGCATTTT.

On this clonotype: A read error may be the cause here, since a much bigger clone is one base away. This chain joins TRBV7-3 and TRBJ2-7; D is unresolved. The V end lost 2 bases, the J end lost 1 base, and 12 bases lay between the germline ends. Germline V gene sequence: CDR1 SGHTA, CDR2 FQGTGA. The CDR3 is 15 amino acids. The CDR3 reads CASSLFVGCSYEQYF. CDR3 nucleotides: TGTGCCAGCAGCTTATTTGTCGGGTGTTCCTACGAGCAGTACTTC.

Turning to this clonotype: The junction departs from germline at one end; a sequencing error may be responsible. The genes are TRBV12-3 or TRBV12-4 and TRBJ2-2; D might be TRBD2 (5 bases). The CDR3 is 14 amino acids. Here the CDR3 DNA reads TGTGCCAGCAGTTTAGTTACGGTGGCCGGGGATCTGTTTTTT. Translating it yields CASSLVTVAGDLFF.

This clonotype occurred many times. The rearrangement links TRBV7-9 to TRBJ1-2; D is possibly TRBD1 (5 bases). Germline V gene sequence: CDR1 SEHNR, CDR2 FQNEAQ (reference sequence). The CDR3 length is 11 residues. V was trimmed by 10 bases and J by 8 bases, leaving 14 bases between them. Written as DNA, the CDR3 is TGTGCCACCCCGCGGGGGGTCGGCTACACCTTC. This gives the protein CATPRGVGYTF.

Notes on this clonotype: With a much larger clone just one base away, this may be a read error. The V and J genes are TRBV7-6 and TRBJ2-1, with TRBD2 matching over 11 bases. From germline, CDR1 is SGHVS and CDR2 FNYEAQ. The CDR3 is 16 amino acids. Here the CDR3 DNA reads TGTGCCAGCAGCCCCCTAAGTGGGACTAGCGGCGATGAGCTGTTCTTC. It codes for CASSPLSGTSGDELFF.

The table lists this clonotype with a count of one. Since the CDR3 does not end with the conserved phenylalanine or tryptophan, this likely comes from a read error. The CDR3 protein is CASSGIGSSDTQYY. CDR3 nucleotide sequence: TGTGCCAGCAGTGGCATCGGAAGTTCAGATACGCAGTATTAT. The chain links TRBV6-1 to TRBJ2-3; D gene unclear. Trimming left V 4 bases short and J 4 bases short, with 12 bases between. Germline assignment: CDR1 MNHNS and CDR2 SASEGT. The CDR3 covers 14 residues.

The chain employs TRBV11-2 and TRBJ1-1, with D perhaps TRBD1 (5 bases). Germline lookup yields CDR1 SGHAT and CDR2 FQNNGV. The CDR3 is 13 residues long. Trimming took off 5 bases at V and 5 bases at J, with 12 bases between the two ends. In nucleotides, the CDR3 is TGTGCCAGCAGCATAGCGAGGGGTACTGAAGCTTTCTTT. Translating gives CASSIARGTEAFF.

This clonotype was observed a handful of times. The chain is built from TRBV6-1 and TRBJ1-5, with TRBD1 matching over 7 bases. The CDR3 has 16 amino acids. The germline V gene encodes CDR1 MNHNS and CDR2 SASEGT. The J segment lost 0 bases and the V segment lost 4 bases, leaving 6 bases of the junction unmatched. CDR3 region: CASSGGQRYSNQPQHF. In nucleotides, the CDR3 is TGTGCCAGCAGTGGGGGACAGAGATATAGCAATCAGCCCCAGCATTTT.

At least ten counts were recorded for this clonotype. The J gene is TRBJ2-5, the V gene TRBV4-1, with no clear D. The CDR3 sequence is 15 residues long. CDR1 MGHRA and CDR2 YSYEKL come from the germline V gene. The ends were cut back, 0 bases at V and 3 bases at J, with 11 bases in the middle. CDR3 protein: CASSQEGPAEETQYF. The CDR3 region has the DNA TGCGCCAGCAGCCAAGAAGGGCCTGCGGAAGAGACCCAGTACTTC.

The genes are TRBV4-2 and TRBJ1-1, with D uncertain. Trimming removed 1 base at V and 8 bases at J, with 5 bases between. CDR3 length equals 11 residues. Germline lookup yields CDR1 LGHNA and CDR2 YNFKEQ. CDR3 sequence (DNA): TGTGCCAGCAGCCAAGCCAAGGAAGCTTTCTTT. Its translation is CASSQAKEAFF.

This clonotype was detected ten times or more. The chain couples TRBV29-1 to TRBJ2-3; the D gene is possibly TRBD2 (5 bases). This CDR3 region has 15 residues. Trimming removed 3 bases from V and 2 bases from J, with 15 bases in between. Germline V CDR1 and CDR2: SQVTM, ANQGSEA. The CDR3 sequence: CSVERGGGYTDTQYF. CDR3 in DNA: TGCAGCGTTGAGAGAGGTGGCGGGTACACAGATACGCAGTATTTT.

The genes are TRBV11-2 and TRBJ2-1; D may correspond to TRBD1 or TRBD2 (5 bases each). Germline assignment: CDR1 SGHAT and CDR2 FQNNGV. Deletions cut 4 bases from V and 8 bases from J, with 18 bases between. The CDR3 is 15 amino acids. The CDR3 nucleotides read TGTGCCAGCAGCTCGGGGCGCAACTTTGGCCATGAGCAGTTCTTC. Translated, it gives CASSSGRNFGHEQFF.

This clonotype has a handful of counts. A much larger clone lies a single base off, so this may be a read error. The V gene is TRBV6-2 or TRBV6-3, the J gene TRBJ1-1; no definite D call. The CDR3 length is 13 residues. Germline V gene lookup returns CDR1 MNHEY and CDR2 SVGEGT. CDR3 coding DNA: TGTGCCAGCAGGAAGCCGGAGTCCATACAAGCTCTCTTT. Protein sequence: CASRKPESIQALF.

The V call is TRBV3-1, the J call TRBJ1-5; D unresolved. There are 16 residues in the CDR3. Trimming stripped 5 bases from V and 9 bases from J, with 23 bases between. CDR1 is LGHDT and CDR2 is YNNKEL in the germline V gene (reference sequence). In DNA form, the CDR3 reads TGTGCCAGCAGCATAGAAGTGGGGAGGCCCGCACCGCCCCAGCATTTT. Amino acids: CASSIEVGRPAPPQHF.

In nucleotides, the CDR3 is TGTGCCAGCAGCTCGTCCCCTGGACAATTTAATTCACCCCTCCACTTT. Its protein product is CASSSSPGQFNSPLHF. The V and J genes are TRBV7-9 and TRBJ1-6; D is possibly TRBD1 (5 bases). Germline V gene sequence: CDR1 SEHNR, CDR2 FQNEAQ (reference sequence). This CDR3 region has 16 residues. The V end was cut by 4 bases, the J end by 6 bases, with 16 bases between. Filled out from reference TRBV7-9 and TRBJ1-6, the complete variable domain reads DTGVSQNPRHKITKRGQNVTFRCDPISEHNRLYWYRQTLGQGPEFLTYFQNEAQLEKSRLLSDRFSAERPKGSFSTLEIQRTEQGDSAMYLCASSSSPGQFNSPLHFGNGTRLTVT.

V usage is TRBV4-2 and J usage is TRBJ2-1; possible D gene TRBD2, 6 bases. Germline V gene sequence: CDR1 LGHNA, CDR2 YNFKEQ. CDR3 length: 16 amino acids. With 0 bases removed from V and 8 bases from J, the gap between germline ends came to 17 bases. CDR3 DNA: TGTGCCAGCAGCCAAGATTCGACGGGAGCGCCCCATGAGCAGTTCTTC. Translated, it gives CASSQDSTGAPHEQFF.

This clonotype was seen more than once but under ten times. The chain combines TRBV20-1 with TRBJ2-7, with TRBD1 identical over 8 bases. The CDR3 is 16 amino acids. With V trimmed by 1 base and J by 0 bases, 8 bases remained unmatched. Germline CDR1 DFQATT, CDR2 SNEGSKA (reference sequence). The CDR3 region is CSARAIQGEFSYEQYF. CDR3 nucleotides: TGCAGTGCTAGAGCCATACAGGGGGAATTCTCCTACGAGCAGTACTTC.

This clonotype was seen many times. This rearrangement joins TRBV28 to TRBJ2-7, with D hard to call. Trimming shortened V by 4 bases and J by 2 bases, and 6 bases separated the two germline ends. The CDR3 runs to 12 residues. Germline CDR1 reads MDHEN; CDR2 reads SYDVKM. DNA for the CDR3: TGTGCCAGCAGTTCCCACGCCTACGAGCAGTACTTC. Translation: CASSSHAYEQYF. Full variable domain (missing parts from reference TRBV28 and TRBJ2-7): DVKVTQSSRYLVKRTGEKVFLECVQDMDHENMFWYRQDPGLGLRLIYFSYDVKMKEKGDIPEGYSVSREKKERFSLILESASTNQTSMYLCASSSHAYEQYFGPGTRLTVT.

This clonotype was counted a few times. V and J are TRBV12-3 or TRBV12-4 and TRBJ2-6; D call uncertain. This CDR3 comprises 13 residues. Trimming left V 5 bases short and J 2 bases short, with 4 bases between. The CDR3 sequence is CASSVPGANVLTF. The DNA for the CDR3 is TGTGCCAGCAGTGTCCCTGGGGCCAACGTCCTGACTTTC.

This clonotype was counted only a few times. V gene TRBV29-1 combines with J gene TRBJ1-3; 9 bases fit TRBD1. V lost 2 bases and J lost 2; bases outside the gene matches: 16. Germline V gene lookup returns CDR1 SQVTM and CDR2 ANQGSEA. This CDR3 spans 19 amino acids. The CDR3 bases are TGCAGCGTTGAAATGGACAGGGGATTTGAGGTCGGCGCTGGAAACACCATATATTTT. Translating it yields CSVEMDRGFEVGAGNTIYF. Supplemented by reference TRBV29-1 and TRBJ1-3, the full variable domain reads SAVISQKPSRDICQRGTSLTIQCQVDSQVTMMFWYRQQPGQSLTLIATANQGSEATYESGFVIDKFPISRPNLTFSTLTVSNMSPEDSSIYLCSVEMDRGFEVGAGNTIYFGEGSWLTVV.

The sample holds many counts of this clonotype. The chain recombines TRBV15 with TRBJ2-3, with 11 bases identical to TRBD2. J was trimmed by 9 bases and V by 8 bases; bases with no gene match: 7. This CDR3 has 13 residues. The germline CDR1 and CDR2 sequences are LNHNV and YYDKDF (reference sequence). The CDR3 DNA is TGTGCCACCTCTAGCGGGGGGTTCGAAACGCAGTATTTT. Translated: CATSSGGFETQYF. The variable domain in full, completed from reference TRBV15 and TRBJ2-3, reads DAMVIQNPRYQVTQFGKPVTLSCSQTLNHNVMYWYQQKSSQAPKLLFHYYDKDFNNEADTPDNFQSRRPNTSFCFLDIRSPGLGDTAMYLCATSSGGFETQYFGPGTRLTVL.

There are many counts of this clonotype. The chain employs TRBV7-9 and TRBJ2-3, with 14 positions matching TRBD2. The V and J ends lost 4 bases and 7 bases, in that order; junction bases with no gene match: 13. The CDR3 runs 18 residues. Germline V gives CDR1 SEHNR, CDR2 FQNEAQ (reference sequence). The CDR3 protein is CASSSGLAGGPVVYTQYF. The CDR3 DNA is TGTGCCAGCAGCTCTGGACTAGCGGGGGGCCCGGTCGTGTATACGCAGTATTTT.

This clonotype was observed at least ten times. This chain connects TRBV5-1 to TRBJ1-2; D ambiguous. The CDR3 sequence is 14 residues long. Germline CDR1 reads SGHRS; CDR2 reads YFSETQ. Trimming took 2 bases from V and 0 from J, leaving 8 bases between them. The CDR3 DNA sequence: TGCGCCAGCAGCTTTTACGGGGCTAACTATGGCTACACCTTC. Its protein is CASSFYGANYGYTF.

This clonotype came up a few times. V is TRBV30 and J is TRBJ2-2; D is perhaps TRBD1 or TRBD2 (6 bases each). Trimming cost V 5 bases and J 6 bases, with 19 bases left between them. CDR1 GTSNPN and CDR2 SVGIG come from the germline V gene (reference sequence). The CDR3 runs to 15 residues. The CDR3 bases are TGTGCCTGGGGAACCCTGTGGGGGGCGGCCGGGGAGCTGTTTTTT. This encodes CAWGTLWGAAGELFF.